The clone carrying this T cell receptor (beta chain) was seen repeatedly, ten times or more. The source of the sample is a study of T cell repertoires in cytomegalovirus infection. TCRdb reprocessed the reads with MiXCR, giving one entry per CDR3 protein. The repertoire holds a few hundred thousand distinct CDR3 sequences, with 15% to 20% as singletons. The clonotype originates from a human donor in good health (CMV status not recorded). Some clones in this sample may be carry-over from other donors' samples. The specimen was PBMCs.

CDR3 loop: CASSVLGQGGTDTQYF. DNA for the CDR3: TGTGCCAGCAGCGTCCTAGGACAGGGCGGTACAGATACGCAGTATTTT. The V gene is TRBV6-4, the J gene TRBJ2-3; the match to TRBD1 covers 8 bases. The CDR3 covers 16 residues. Per germline, CDR1 MRHNA and CDR2 SNTAGT. The V and J ends lost 6 bases and 3 bases, in that order; junction bases with no gene match: 11.